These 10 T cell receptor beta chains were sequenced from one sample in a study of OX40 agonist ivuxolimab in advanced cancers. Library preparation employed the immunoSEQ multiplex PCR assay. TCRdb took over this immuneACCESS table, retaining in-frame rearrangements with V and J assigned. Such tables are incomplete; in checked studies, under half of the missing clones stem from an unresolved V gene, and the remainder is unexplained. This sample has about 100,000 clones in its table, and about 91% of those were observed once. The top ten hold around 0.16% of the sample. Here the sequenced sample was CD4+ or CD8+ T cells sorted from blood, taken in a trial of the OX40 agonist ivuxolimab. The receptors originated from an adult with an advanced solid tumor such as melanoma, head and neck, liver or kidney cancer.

The CDR3 reads CASSLVGGTYNEQFF. In DNA form, the CDR3 reads TGCGCCAGCAGCTTGGTTGGGGGGACCTACAATGAGCAGTTCTTC. The chain couples TRBV5-1 to TRBJ2-1; weak D call: TRBD2 (6 bases). The CDR3 is 15 amino acids. Trimming took 0 bases from V and 2 from J, leaving 9 bases between them. Per the germline V gene, CDR1 is SGHRS and CDR2 is YFSETQ.

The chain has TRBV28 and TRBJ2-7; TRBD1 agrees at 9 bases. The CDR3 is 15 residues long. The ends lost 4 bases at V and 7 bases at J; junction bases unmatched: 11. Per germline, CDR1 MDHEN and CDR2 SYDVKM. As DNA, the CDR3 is TGTGCCAGCAGTTCGCCCGGGACAGGGACTTTGGAGCAGTACTTC. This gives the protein CASSSPGTGTLEQYF.

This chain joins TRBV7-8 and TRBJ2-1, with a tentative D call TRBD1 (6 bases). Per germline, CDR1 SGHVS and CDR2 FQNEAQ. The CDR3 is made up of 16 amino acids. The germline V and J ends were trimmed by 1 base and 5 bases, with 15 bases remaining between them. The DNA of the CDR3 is TGTGCCAGCAGCTTAGTGGGCAGGGGACGAGACAATGAGCAGTTCTTC. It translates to CASSLVGRGRDNEQFF.

The CDR3, as DNA: TGTGCCATCAGTGTCGGGACAAGCAATCAGCCCCAGCATTTT. This codes for CAISVGTSNQPQHF. This chain connects TRBV10-3 to TRBJ1-5; possibly TRBD1 for D (6 bases). This CDR3 has 14 amino acids. With 4 bases removed from V and 1 base from J, the gap between germline ends came to 8 bases. CDR1 is ENHRY and CDR2 is SYGVKD in the germline V gene.

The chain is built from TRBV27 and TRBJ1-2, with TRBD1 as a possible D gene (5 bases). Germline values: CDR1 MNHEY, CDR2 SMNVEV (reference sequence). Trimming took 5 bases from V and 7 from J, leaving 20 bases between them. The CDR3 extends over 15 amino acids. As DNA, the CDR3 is TGTGCCAGCAGTCTCTGGGGTTCCCAGGGTGGTGGCTACACCTTC. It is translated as CASSLWGSQGGGYTF.

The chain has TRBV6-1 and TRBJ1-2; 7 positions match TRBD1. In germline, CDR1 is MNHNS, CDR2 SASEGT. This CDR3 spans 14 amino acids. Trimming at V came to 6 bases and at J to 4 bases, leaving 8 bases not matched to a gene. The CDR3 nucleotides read TGTGCCAGCAGCCACAGGGGTTATGGCTATGGCTACACCTTC. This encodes CASSHRGYGYGYTF.

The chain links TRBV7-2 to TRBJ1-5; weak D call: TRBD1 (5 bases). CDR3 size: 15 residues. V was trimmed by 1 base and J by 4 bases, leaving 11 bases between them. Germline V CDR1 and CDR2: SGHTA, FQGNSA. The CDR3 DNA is TGTGCCAGCAGCTTAGATTGGGGCAGAAATCAGCCCCAGCATTTT. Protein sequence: CASSLDWGRNQPQHF.

For the CDR3, the DNA is TGTGCCTGGAGTGAGGTTCGGGGTGCCCTTAGCAATCAGCCCCAGCATTTT. It yields the protein CAWSEVRGALSNQPQHF. The V call is TRBV30, the J call TRBJ1-5, with D unresolved. The CDR3 spans 17 residues. The V end was cut by 1 base, the J end by 0 bases, with 16 bases between. The germline V gene encodes CDR1 GTSNPN and CDR2 SVGIG (reference sequence).

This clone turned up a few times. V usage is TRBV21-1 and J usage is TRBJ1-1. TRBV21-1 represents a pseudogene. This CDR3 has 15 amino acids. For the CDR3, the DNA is TGTGCCAGCAGCAACCTCCCGGGACGAAGGGCTGAAGCTTTCTTT. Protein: CASSNLPGRRAEAFF.

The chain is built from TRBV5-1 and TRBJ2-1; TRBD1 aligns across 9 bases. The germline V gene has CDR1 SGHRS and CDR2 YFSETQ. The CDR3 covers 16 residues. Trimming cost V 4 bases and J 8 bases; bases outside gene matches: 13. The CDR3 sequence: CASSPGTGRNWDEQFF. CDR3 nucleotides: TGCGCCAGCAGCCCTGGGACAGGGCGTAACTGGGATGAGCAGTTCTTC.